This T cell receptor beta chain was retrieved from a study of cytomegalovirus exposure and HLA in healthy donors. The CDR3 extends over 14 amino acids. Per germline, CDR1 SGHDN and CDR2 FVKESK. Trimming removed 4 bases from V and 10 bases from J; junction bases left unmatched: 7. Study-wide points: A later examination showed that TCR association rates differed by HLA locus, with DRB1 most and HLA-C fewest. The HLA-A and HLA-B alleles of most subjects were reportedly predicted accurately from TCR beta sequences. Earlier findings revealed that most TCR beta V segments proved productive either about 87% or about 30% of the time.

A single count supports this clone. Antigen: not known. Primers: 60 Vbeta forward and 13 Jbeta reverse. Only in-frame clones appear in the TCRdb table, and some are missing; sequencing was by immunoSEQ multiplex PCR. Of roughly 160,000 clones in the sample, about four fifths were seen once. Donors sampled were nominally healthy, though unrecorded immune exposures were likely. This clonotype originated in a woman in her twenties or thirties in good health and CMV-seropositive. The J gene is TRBJ1-4, the V gene TRBV14; 9 nucleotides agree with TRBD1. Material: PBMCs. CDR3 DNA sequence: TGTGCCAGCAGCCCTACAGGGGGCAGAGGAAAACTGTTTTTT. This sequence encodes CASSPTGGRGKLFF. Full variable domain (outside the CDR3, taken from reference TRBV14 and TRBJ1-4): EAGVTQFPSHSVIEKGQTVTLRCDPISGHDNLYWYRRVMGKEIKFLLHFVKESKQDESGMPNNRFLAERTGGTYSTLKVQPAELEDSGVYFCASSPTGGRGKLFFGSGTQLSVL.